These 28 T cell receptor beta chains were all obtained from the same sample, sequenced in a study of vaccination effects on CD4 cells after COVID-19. Their antigens are not known. Peptide-pool stimulation followed by sequencing identified expanded antigen-specific CD4+ clonotypes in the ViraFEST assay. Culture proceeded for more than 8 days, and CD4+ T cells were then isolated. Sequencing was performed with immunoSEQ multiplex PCR; in TCRdb, only in-frame clones are kept and a portion is missing. The table has tens of thousands of clones, 70% to 75% seen once. The specimen comprised CD4+ T cells from PBMCs cultured with HCoV-229E spike peptides, sampled before COVID-19 vaccination. These receptors were obtained from a human donor who received a COVID-19 vaccine.

The chain combines TRBV4-1 with TRBJ2-5; TRBD2 matches at 9 bases. The ends lost 1 base at V and 1 base at J; junction bases unmatched: 10. The germline V gene has CDR1 MGHRA and CDR2 YSYEKL. The CDR3 has 18 amino acids. CDR3 coding DNA: TGCGCCAGCAGCCAAGGTCCCAAGCGGGGGGCCACCCAAGAGACCCAGTACTTC. Encoded protein: CASSQGPKRGATQETQYF.

V is TRBV6-2 or TRBV6-3 and J is TRBJ1-3; 7 bases match TRBD1. The germline gives CDR1 MNHEY, CDR2 SVGEGT. The CDR3 consists of 17 residues. J was trimmed by 0 bases and V by 2 bases; bases with no gene match: 7. The CDR3: CASSYLGQAYSGNTIYF. CDR3 nucleotide sequence: TGTGCCAGCAGTTACCTAGGACAGGCGTACTCTGGAAACACCATATATTTT.

There are a few counts of this clone. The V call is TRBV6-2 or TRBV6-3, the J call TRBJ2-7; a possible D gene is TRBD1 (6 bases). The CDR3 sequence is 13 residues long. Between the trimmed V and J ends, which lost 6 bases and 3 bases, there was a span of 12 bases. The germline gives CDR1 MNHEY, CDR2 SVGEGT. CDR3 bases: TGTGCCAGCAGCATAACAGGGTTCTACGAGCAGTACGTC. Translation gives CASSITGFYEQYV.

The rearrangement links TRBV5-1 to TRBJ2-4, with TRBD1 as a possible D gene (5 bases). From germline, CDR1 is SGHRS and CDR2 YFSETQ. The length of the CDR3 is 16 residues. The V end lost 0 bases, the J end lost 1 base, and 11 bases lay between the germline ends. The CDR3 region has the DNA TGCGCCAGCAGCTTGGATCGCAGGGTGGCCAAAAACATTCAGTACTTC. Its translation is CASSLDRRVAKNIQYF.

CDR3 sequence (DNA): TGTGCCAGCAGTGAAGGTTCCAGCACAGATACGCAGTATTTT. Translation gives CASSEGSSTDTQYF. This chain connects TRBV2 to TRBJ2-3; D gene ambiguous. Trimming cost V 1 base and J 0 bases, with 5 bases left between them. The germline V gene has CDR1 SNHLY and CDR2 FYNNEI. The CDR3 sequence is 14 residues long.

The genes are TRBV3-1 (or the pseudogene TRBV3-2) and TRBJ2-1; D is possibly TRBD1 (6 bases). The CDR3 totals 15 residues. V lost 6 bases to trimming and J lost 0 bases, with 12 bases between them. Germline V gene data show CDR1 as LGHDT and CDR2 as YNNKEL (reference sequence). The CDR3 nucleotides read TGTGCCAGCAGTCGGGACATAGGCTCCTACAATGAGCAGTTCTTC. Amino acid sequence: CASSRDIGSYNEQFF.

The gene calls are TRBV19 and TRBJ1-2; 9 bases map to TRBD1. The ends lost 4 bases at V and 6 bases at J; junction bases unmatched: 12. The CDR3 length is 16 residues. Germline CDR1 is LNHDA and CDR2 is SQIVND (reference sequence). The CDR3 DNA reads TGTGCCAGTAGTACCCCCGGGACAGGGCTGAAGGATGGCTACACCTTC. As protein: CASSTPGTGLKDGYTF.

The chain joins TRBV28 to TRBJ1-1; D uncertain. The CDR3 extends over 11 amino acids. Per germline, CDR1 MDHEN and CDR2 SYDVKM. Trimming stripped 9 bases from V and 3 bases from J, with 8 bases between. This chain's CDR3 is CASWADTEAFF. The DNA for the CDR3 is TGTGCCAGTTGGGCGGACACTGAAGCTTTCTTT.

CDR3 loop: CAWEARGTGELFF. DNA of the CDR3: TGTGCCTGGGAGGCCCGGGGCACCGGGGAGCTGTTTTTT. The chain recombines TRBV30 with TRBJ2-2; a weak D match, TRBD2 (5 bases). V was pared by 5 bases and J by 4 bases, with 11 bases between. The CDR3 is 13 residues long. Germline V gene data show CDR1 as GTSNPN and CDR2 as SVGIG (reference sequence).

This chain joins TRBV11-2 and TRBJ2-3; D unclear. This CDR3 has 14 residues. V gave up 5 bases and J gave up 2 bases, with 11 bases separating them. Germline CDR1 and CDR2: SGHAT and FQNNGV. CDR3 sequence reads: CASSRARITDTQYF. DNA of the CDR3: TGTGCCAGCAGCCGAGCGCGAATCACAGATACGCAGTATTTT. Supplemented by reference TRBV11-2 and TRBJ2-3, the full variable domain reads EAGVAQSPRYKIIEKRQSVAFWCNPISGHATLYWYQQILGQGPKLLIQFQNNGVVDDSQLPKDRFSAERLKGVDSTLKIQPAKLEDSAVYLCASSRARITDTQYFGPGTRLTVL.

The chain is built from TRBV18 and TRBJ1-1; D might be TRBD1 (5 bases). The length of the CDR3 is 11 residues. The germline gives CDR1 KGHSH, CDR2 LQKENI. V dropped 6 bases and J dropped 7 bases, with 9 bases sitting between them. DNA for the CDR3: TGTGCCAGCTCTACAGGACTTGAAGCTTTCTTT. It specifies CASSTGLEAFF.

This clone was detected a few times. The chain has TRBV6-6 and TRBJ2-2, with TRBD2 as a possible D gene (5 bases). From germline, CDR1 is MNHNY and CDR2 SVGAGI (reference sequence). The V and J ends lost 0 bases and 5 bases respectively, with 7 bases between them. CDR3 size: 14 residues. The CDR3 DNA follows: TGTGCCAGCAGTTACTCACCGGGAACCGGGGAGCTGTTTTTT. Its translation: CASSYSPGTGELFF.

The genes are TRBV6-5 and TRBJ1-2; no definite D call. Per germline, CDR1 MNHEY and CDR2 SVGAGI. V lost 7 bases and J lost 0, with 12 bases in between. There are 14 residues in the CDR3. CDR3 sequence: CASTGETSNYGYTF. The CDR3, as DNA: TGTGCCAGCACCGGAGAGACTTCTAACTATGGCTACACCTTC.

The chain joins TRBV25-1 to TRBJ1-6; D is unresolved. CDR3 length: 15 residues. CDR1 is MGHDK and CDR2 is SYGVNS in the germline V gene. With 5 bases removed from V and 10 bases from J, the gap between germline ends came to 18 bases. This CDR3 reads CASSPLQLLGSPLHF. CDR3 nucleotide sequence: TGTGCCAGCAGTCCCCTCCAGTTGTTAGGGTCACCCCTCCACTTT.

The chain couples TRBV6-5 to TRBJ2-5; no clear D. Germline lookup yields CDR1 MNHEY and CDR2 SVGAGI. The CDR3 totals 13 residues. V lost 6 bases to trimming and J lost 5 bases, with 13 bases between them. Here the CDR3 reads CASRPLPGETQYF. The CDR3 coding sequence is TGTGCCAGCAGACCACTTCCCGGTGAGACCCAGTACTTC.

In its sample, this clone was seen a few times. The chain uses TRBV18 and TRBJ1-2; 9 bases are a match to TRBD1. V was clipped by 5 bases and J by 7 bases; unmatched bases: 8. The germline gives CDR1 KGHSH, CDR2 LQKENI. The CDR3 is 14 amino acids. Here the CDR3 reads CASSADATGGGYTF. The DNA for the CDR3 is TGTGCCAGCTCAGCAGACGCGACAGGGGGTGGCTACACCTTC.

CDR3 protein: CASSLQSSYNSPLHF. CDR3 bases: TGCGCCAGCAGCTTGCAGAGCTCCTATAATTCACCCCTCCACTTT. This rearrangement joins TRBV5-1 to TRBJ1-6; D ambiguous. V was clipped by 1 base and J by 0 bases, with 5 bases between them. CDR1 and CDR2 from the germline V gene are SGHRS and YFSETQ. The CDR3 is 15 residues long.

This clone was observed many times. The CDR3 sequence: CASSQAETGGNEKLFF. The CDR3 nucleotides are TGCGCCAGCAGCCAAGCCGAGACAGGGGGCAACGAAAAACTGTTTTTT. The chain joins TRBV4-3 to TRBJ1-4; 10 bases line up with TRBD1. With V trimmed by 1 base and J by 8 bases, 7 bases remained unmatched. The CDR3 has 16 amino acids. Looked up from germline, CDR1 is LGHNA and CDR2 is YSLEER.

The sample holds a few counts of this clone. The CDR3 loop is CASSYVLGNTIYF. CDR3 DNA sequence: TGTGCCAGCAGTTACGTCCTTGGAAACACCATATATTTT. The chain has TRBV6-2 or TRBV6-3 and TRBJ1-3, with unresolved D. This CDR3 has 13 residues. Trimming took 2 bases from V and 3 from J, leaving 5 bases between them. CDR1 and CDR2 from the germline V gene are MNHEY and SVGEGT.

Only one count was recorded for this clone. The chain carries TRBV9 and TRBJ1-4; no clear D gene. The CDR3 runs 13 residues. Trimming removed 0 bases from V and 10 bases from J, with 10 bases in between. Per the germline V gene, CDR1 is SGDLS and CDR2 is YYNGEE. CDR3 sequence: CASSVEPTGKLFF. The DNA for the CDR3 is TGTGCCAGCAGCGTAGAACCAACCGGAAAACTGTTTTTT.

This clone was detected only a few times. The CDR3 nucleotides read TGTGCCAGCAGCGATAGGGACAGGGGGCAGACCGGGGAGCTGTTTTTT. It encodes CASSDRDRGQTGELFF. The gene calls are TRBV6-2 or TRBV6-3 and TRBJ2-2, with TRBD1 matching 12 bases. The CDR3 is made up of 16 amino acids. The junction had 7 bases not matched to a gene; V was cut back by 6 bases and J by 5 bases. Germline CDR1 reads MNHEY; CDR2 reads SVGEGT.

The chain recombines TRBV19 with TRBJ2-2; no reliable D call. The V gene lost 4 bases and the J gene lost 6 bases, with 9 bases spanning the gap. The CDR3 is 13 residues long. Germline V lookup: CDR1 LNHDA, CDR2 SQIVND (reference sequence). CDR3 amino acids: CASSKGVAGELFF. DNA of the CDR3: TGTGCCAGTAGTAAAGGCGTCGCCGGGGAGCTGTTTTTT.

In this sample, this clone turned up a few times. The J gene is TRBJ2-7, the V gene TRBV23-1, with 7 bases lining up with TRBD1. TRBV23-1 is recorded as an ORF, its role being uncertain. The length of the CDR3 is 14 residues. J gave up 6 bases and V 6 bases, and 11 bases lay outside the gene matches. CDR3 bases: TGCGCCAGCAGGTTAGACAGGGATCATAGCGAGCAGTACGTC. This sequence encodes CASRLDRDHSEQYV.

J is TRBJ1-2 and V is TRBV7-2; no firm D call. Between the trimmed V and J ends, which lost 3 bases and 0 bases, there was a span of 8 bases. Germline V gene lookup returns CDR1 SGHTA and CDR2 FQGNSA. The CDR3 length is 14 residues. The CDR3 is CASSFAQSNYGYTF. In DNA, the CDR3 is TGTGCCAGCAGCTTCGCACAGTCTAACTATGGCTACACCTTC.

The chain links TRBV24-1 to TRBJ1-2; perhaps TRBD1 as D (5 bases). The CDR3 has 14 amino acids. Germline V lookup: CDR1 KGHDR, CDR2 SFDVKD. The V end lost 1 base, the J end lost 7 bases, and 12 bases lay between the germline ends. The CDR3 reads CATSDFRQGGGYTF. In DNA form, the CDR3 reads TGTGCCACCAGTGATTTCAGGCAGGGAGGTGGCTACACCTTC.

The chain couples TRBV7-2 to TRBJ2-2; TRBD2 agrees at 7 bases. The CDR3 spans 17 residues. Trimming took 3 bases from V and 5 from J; bases not matched to a gene: 12. The germline CDR1 and CDR2 sequences are SGHTA and FQGNSA. The CDR3, as DNA: TGTGCCAGCAGCTTGCGGGGTGGGACTATGGGGACCGGGGAGCTGTTTTTT. Protein product: CASSLRGGTMGTGELFF.

The chain has TRBV28 and TRBJ2-6, with TRBD1 matching 10 bases. J was trimmed by 0 bases and V by 5 bases; bases with no gene match: 7. This CDR3 has 18 amino acids. Germline CDR1 MDHEN, CDR2 SYDVKM. The CDR3 bases are TGTGCCAGCAGTCCAGGGACAGGGGAGCTCTCTGGGGCCAACGTCCTGACTTTC. It yields the protein CASSPGTGELSGANVLTF.

The rearrangement links TRBV5-1 to TRBJ2-5; possible D gene TRBD2, 6 bases. The ends were cut back, 5 bases at V and 4 bases at J, with 15 bases in the middle. The length of the CDR3 is 14 residues. The germline gives CDR1 SGHRS, CDR2 YFSETQ. CDR3 protein: CASRVLVGGETQYF. CDR3 DNA sequence: TGCGCCAGCAGAGTCCTGGTGGGGGGAGAGACCCAGTACTTC.